This T cell receptor (beta chain) comes out of a study of T cells in Graves' hyperthyroidism and ophthalmopathy. This clonotype was seen ten or more times. The CDR3 sequence is 14 residues long. Germline V lookup: CDR1 DFQATT, CDR2 SNEGSKA (reference sequence). The V segment lost 1 base and the J segment 3 bases; nucleotides outside the gene matches: 4. Amplification of TCR beta CDR3 regions was performed using RNA transcripts as template. TCR CDR3 underwent first-round RT-PCR with the HTBI primer set. Each CDR3 protein gets one entry after TCRdb re-called the multiplex PCR reads with MiXCR. The sample gives about 480,000 distinct CDR3 sequences, around 24% of which show up once; around 11% is in the top ten.

The sequenced sample consisted of blood. This TCR was recovered from a woman in her 30s with Graves' ophthalmopathy. The genes are TRBV20-1 and TRBJ2-7; TRBD1 agrees at 9 bases. CDR3 protein: CSARADRGDYEQYF. The CDR3 DNA reads as TGCAGTGCTAGAGCCGACAGGGGGGACTACGAGCAGTACTTC.